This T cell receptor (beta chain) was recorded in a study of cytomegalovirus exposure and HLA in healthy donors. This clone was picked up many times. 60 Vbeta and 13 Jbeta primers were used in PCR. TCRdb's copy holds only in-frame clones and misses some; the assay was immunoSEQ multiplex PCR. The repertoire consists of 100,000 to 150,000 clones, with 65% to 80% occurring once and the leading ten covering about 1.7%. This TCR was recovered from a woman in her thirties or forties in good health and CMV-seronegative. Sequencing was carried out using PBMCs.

This CDR3 is CASSGQAKNIQYF. The CDR3 DNA sequence: TGTGCCAGCAGTGGGCAGGCAAAAAACATTCAGTACTTC. V and J are TRBV6-5 and TRBJ2-4; D is unresolved. Germline values: CDR1 MNHEY, CDR2 SVGAGI. CDR3 length equals 13 residues. V was shortened by 5 bases and J by 4 bases, with 9 bases between the two germline ends.